These 10 T cell receptor beta chains originate from one sample sequenced in a study of blood T cell repertoires in COVID-19 (dated by TCRdb to 2019 to 2021). The library was generated by the immunoSEQ multiplex PCR assay. In its TCRdb copy, this immuneACCESS table keeps in-frame sequences only and misses some clones. Where compared with another copy, unresolved V genes explain less than half of these, and the others have no known cause. In all, the sample holds some 120,000 clones, and more than 75% of those were seen once. Of the sample, more than 2% is held by the ten largest clones. The sequencing input was peripheral blood. These receptors were taken from a woman between 45 and 60 years old with acute or convalescent COVID-19.

The chain has TRBV7-9 and TRBJ2-2; TRBD2 aligns across 10 bases. Looked up from germline, CDR1 is SEHNR and CDR2 is FQNEAQ (reference sequence). V dropped 7 bases and J dropped 7; count of bases not matched to a gene: 9. CDR3 length: 15 amino acids. CDR3 in DNA: TGTGCCAGCAACAATCTAGCGGGAGTGGGCGGGGAGCTGTTTTTT. Encoded protein: CASNNLAGVGGELFF.

This chain links TRBV2 with TRBJ1-4; D remains ambiguous. V was pared by 6 bases and J by 10 bases, with 9 bases between. Germline CDR1 and CDR2: SNHLY and FYNNEI. This CDR3 spans 11 amino acids. CDR3 sequence reads: CASRLPGKLFF. In DNA, the CDR3 is TGTGCCAGCAGATTACCAGGAAAACTGTTTTTT.

The chain employs TRBV18 and TRBJ1-3, with D perhaps TRBD1 (5 bases). Germline-derived CDR1 and CDR2 are KGHSH and LQKENI. The ends were cut back, 2 bases at V and 4 bases at J, with 12 bases in the middle. CDR3 length: 15 residues. The CDR3 loop reads CASSPSRGLGNTIYF. DNA of the CDR3: TGTGCCAGCTCACCATCGCGGGGGTTAGGAAACACCATATATTTT. The whole variable domain, filled in from reference TRBV18 and TRBJ1-3, reads NAGVMQNPRHLVRRRGQEARLRCSPMKGHSHVYWYRQLPEEGLKFMVYLQKENIIDESGMPKERFSAEFPKEGPSILRIQQVVRGDSAAYFCASSPSRGLGNTIYFGEGSWLTVV.

This chain links TRBV2 with TRBJ2-1; 7 nucleotides line up with TRBD1. Trimming removed 4 bases from V and 9 bases from J; junction bases left unmatched: 6. This CDR3 spans 13 amino acids. Per germline, CDR1 SNHLY and CDR2 FYNNEI. CDR3 in DNA: TGTGCCAGCAGTGGGGAACAGGGGTTTGAGCAGTTCTTC. As protein: CASSGEQGFEQFF.

The genes are TRBV3-1 (or the pseudogene TRBV3-2) and TRBJ2-7; weak D call: TRBD2 (6 bases). The CDR3 covers 13 residues. V was pared by 8 bases and J by 3 bases, with 14 bases between. Germline-derived CDR1 and CDR2 are LGHDT and YNNKEL (reference sequence). CDR3 residues: CASGGKVYYEQYF. Here the CDR3 DNA reads TGTGCCAGCGGGGGGAAGGTCTACTACGAGCAGTACTTC.

This clone was observed once. V usage is TRBV5-4 and J usage is TRBJ1-5; D is ambiguous. The CDR3 totals 14 residues. The germline gives CDR1 SGHNT, CDR2 YYREEE (reference sequence). V was clipped by 6 bases and J by 11 bases, with 21 bases between them. CDR3 amino acids: CASNWEGSGLAQHF. The CDR3 nucleotides read TGTGCCAGCAACTGGGAAGGGAGCGGTCTAGCCCAGCATTTT.

This chain uses TRBV9 with TRBJ1-6; 7 bases are shared with TRBD1. With 6 bases clipped from V and 8 bases from J, the junction kept 2 bases outside the gene matches. The CDR3 totals 12 residues. Germline V lookup: CDR1 SGDLS, CDR2 YYNGEE. The DNA for the CDR3 is TGTGCCAGCAAGCAGGGGGATTCACCCCTCCACTTT. It translates to CASKQGDSPLHF.

The chain joins TRBV6-5 to TRBJ1-5; D might be TRBD1 (5 bases). Per the germline V gene, CDR1 is MNHEY and CDR2 is SVGAGI. This CDR3 contains 15 residues. The V and J ends lost 10 bases and 0 bases respectively, with 16 bases between them. The DNA of the CDR3 is TGTGCCACCGCCGGACAAACTTATAGCAATCAGCCCCAGCATTTT. Its protein is CATAGQTYSNQPQHF.

The gene calls are TRBV18 and TRBJ2-7; possible D gene TRBD2, 5 bases. V lost 4 bases and J 0 bases, leaving 10 bases between the germline ends. Germline V CDR1 and CDR2: KGHSH, LQKENI. The CDR3 sequence is 14 residues long. The CDR3, as DNA: TGTGCCAGCTCACGTATGGGAGCCTCCTACGAGCAGTACTTC. It specifies CASSRMGASYEQYF.

The V call is TRBV25-1, the J call TRBJ2-7; 8 bases line up with TRBD1. The V gene's germline CDR1 is MGHDK and CDR2 SYGVNS. The CDR3 consists of 13 residues. With 9 bases clipped from V and 1 base from J, the junction kept 5 bases outside the gene matches. As DNA, the CDR3 is TGTGCCAGTCTAAGGACAGGGTCCTACGAGCAGTACTTC. This codes for CASLRTGSYEQYF.